The 21 T cell receptor beta chains below come from one sample, sequenced in a study of CD8+ T cells in alopecia areata. Extraction of RNA preceded its reverse transcription into cDNA, which served as the sequencing template. Clones were sequenced by immunoSEQ multiplex PCR, and TCRdb holds only the in-frame ones, with some missing. This table holds 140,000 to 150,000 clones, roughly 50% found once. The sequencing sample was made of CD4+ T cells sorted from blood. These TCRs come from a human donor with alopecia areata.

The chain links TRBV9 to TRBJ2-5; 8 bases are shared with TRBD2. The V gene's germline CDR1 is SGDLS and CDR2 YYNGEE. V was clipped by 2 bases and J by 1 base; unmatched bases: 1. CDR3 length equals 14 residues. CDR3 sequence: CASSVSGTQETQYF. As DNA, the CDR3 is TGTGCCAGCAGCGTTAGCGGGACCCAAGAGACCCAGTACTTC.

The rearrangement links TRBV14 to TRBJ2-1; no clear D. Germline CDR1 SGHDN, CDR2 FVKESK. V dropped 0 bases and J dropped 10 bases, with 7 bases sitting between them. This CDR3 is 12 amino acids long. For the CDR3, the DNA is TGTGCCAGCAGCCAAGACGGGTGGGAGCAGTTCTTC. Translated, it gives CASSQDGWEQFF.

The chain employs TRBV5-1 and TRBJ1-2, with no clear D. CDR3 length: 13 amino acids. Germline V gives CDR1 SGHRS, CDR2 YFSETQ. V was cut by 0 bases and J by 8 bases, with 11 bases left in between. CDR3 sequence (DNA): TGCGCCAGCAGCTTGGTGATAAACGAGGGCTACACCTTC. Translating it yields CASSLVINEGYTF.

This chain joins TRBV5-1 and TRBJ2-3; 13 nucleotides match TRBD2. This CDR3 is built from 16 residues. The germline V gene encodes CDR1 SGHRS and CDR2 YFSETQ. J lost 6 bases, V lost 2 bases, and 6 bases had no gene match. The CDR3 reads CASSLLAGGLMDTQYF. The CDR3 bases are TGCGCCAGCAGCTTACTAGCGGGAGGGCTAATGGATACGCAGTATTTT. Filled out from reference TRBV5-1 and TRBJ2-3, the complete variable domain reads KAGVTQTPRYLIKTRGQQVTLSCSPISGHRSVSWYQQTPGQGLQFLFEYFSETQRNKGNFPGRFSGRQFSNSRSEMNVSTLELGDSALYLCASSLLAGGLMDTQYFGPGTRLTVL.

The chain combines TRBV29-1 with TRBJ1-2; D is uncertain. The V end was cut by 0 bases, the J end by 8 bases, with 10 bases between. CDR1 is SQVTM, CDR2 ANQGSEA, per germline. The CDR3 loop spans 12 amino acids. CDR3 sequence: CSVEDSALGYTF. The CDR3 nucleotides are TGCAGCGTTGAAGATTCGGCCTTAGGCTACACCTTC. Full variable domain (rest looked up from reference TRBV29-1 and TRBJ1-2): SAVISQKPSRDICQRGTSLTIQCQVDSQVTMMFWYRQQPGQSLTLIATANQGSEATYESGFVIDKFPISRPNLTFSTLTVSNMSPEDSSIYLCSVEDSALGYTFGSGTRLTVV.

The chain carries TRBV18 and TRBJ1-1; possibly TRBD1 for D (6 bases). Germline V lookup: CDR1 KGHSH, CDR2 LQKENI. Trimming shortened V by 5 bases and J by 1 base, and 14 bases separated the two germline ends. CDR3 length: 15 residues. The CDR3 loop reads CASSIQGLPNTEAFF. The CDR3 DNA reads TGTGCCAGCTCAATACAGGGACTTCCGAACACTGAAGCTTTCTTT.

CDR3 nucleotides: TGTGCCAGCAGTCTCAGGGCTGGCTACACCTTC. It yields the protein CASSLRAGYTF. The chain recombines TRBV9 with TRBJ1-2; a weak D match, TRBD1 (5 bases). CDR1 is SGDLS and CDR2 is YYNGEE in the germline V gene. The V and J ends lost 5 bases and 7 bases respectively, with 9 bases between them. The CDR3 has 11 residues.

The chain uses TRBV7-9 and TRBJ2-5; D unclear. Between the trimmed V and J ends, which lost 6 bases and 5 bases, there was a span of 10 bases. The CDR3 is 12 amino acids. Germline-derived CDR1 and CDR2 are SEHNR and FQNEAQ (reference sequence). The CDR3 is CASRSYAETQYF. The CDR3 nucleotides read TGTGCCAGCAGGTCGTATGCGGAGACCCAGTACTTC.

The genes are TRBV29-1 and TRBJ2-7; 7 bases line up with TRBD2. The CDR3 is 15 residues long. V gave up 5 bases and J gave up 5 bases; unmatched junction bases: 15. CDR1 and CDR2 (germline): SQVTM, ANQGSEA. CDR3 region: CSVLGGRRPTHEQYF. The CDR3 DNA reads TGCAGCGTTCTCGGGGGGAGGAGGCCCACCCACGAGCAGTACTTC.

Only a few counts were recorded for this clone. The chain carries TRBV7-2 and TRBJ1-4; D remains unclear. Germline V gives CDR1 SGHTA, CDR2 FQGNSA. CDR3 length equals 12 residues. Trimming removed 8 bases at V and 11 bases at J, with 15 bases between. The CDR3 sequence is CASGLGSRKLFF. The CDR3 DNA follows: TGTGCCAGCGGGCTGGGGTCGCGTAAACTGTTTTTT.

V usage is TRBV7-8 and J usage is TRBJ1-1, with 7 bases aligning to TRBD1. Germline lookup yields CDR1 SGHVS and CDR2 FQNEAQ. The CDR3 has 14 residues. V lost 5 bases, J lost 2 bases, and 5 bases stayed unmatched. Here the CDR3 DNA reads TGTGCCAGCAGCAGGGGGACAGCCAACACTGAAGCTTTCTTT. This codes for CASSRGTANTEAFF.

The chain recombines TRBV18 with TRBJ1-2; D gene unclear. Germline values: CDR1 KGHSH, CDR2 LQKENI. This CDR3 has 13 residues. V lost 1 base and J 8 bases, leaving 11 bases between the germline ends. CDR3 region: CASSPRRESGYTF. CDR3 nucleotides: TGTGCCAGCTCACCACGTAGGGAGAGCGGCTACACCTTC.

The V call is TRBV5-6, the J call TRBJ1-2; D perhaps matches TRBD1 (5 bases). The CDR3 is 15 amino acids. Germline CDR1 is SGHDT and CDR2 is YYEEEE. The V end lost 7 bases, the J end lost 4 bases, and 20 bases lay between the germline ends. The CDR3 sequence is CASVPRFQGTYGYTF. The CDR3 nucleotides are TGTGCCAGCGTCCCCCGATTCCAGGGTACCTATGGCTACACCTTC.

The chain couples TRBV18 to TRBJ1-1; tentatively, D is TRBD1 (5 bases). In germline, CDR1 is KGHSH, CDR2 LQKENI. Trimming took 2 bases from V and 2 from J, leaving 12 bases between them. The CDR3 contains 15 residues. CDR3 DNA: TGTGCCAGCTCACCATCCACCGGGGACAACACTGAAGCTTTCTTT. Its protein product is CASSPSTGDNTEAFF.

This clone has more than one count but fewer than ten. This chain uses TRBV7-2 with TRBJ2-1; the match to TRBD2 covers 7 bases. The CDR3 length is 14 residues. Losses at the gene ends were 2 bases for V and 3 bases for J; bases not matched to a gene: 1. CDR1 and CDR2 (germline): SGHTA, FQGNSA. The CDR3: CASSLREVYNEQFF. DNA for the CDR3: TGTGCCAGCAGCTTACGGGAGGTCTACAATGAGCAGTTCTTC.

This clone came up a few times. The chain employs TRBV11-2 and TRBJ2-2; TRBD1 aligns across 7 bases. CDR1 and CDR2 from the germline V gene are SGHAT and FQNNGV. The CDR3 totals 13 residues. V gave up 3 bases and J gave up 8 bases; unmatched junction bases: 3. The CDR3 DNA reads TGTGCCAGCAGCTTTACGGACAGGGGGGAGCTGTTTTTT. This translates into CASSFTDRGELFF.

This clone was seen only a few times. V usage is TRBV29-1 and J usage is TRBJ2-7, with a weak D call TRBD2 (5 bases). The CDR3 totals 17 residues. V was clipped by 1 base and J by 0 bases, with 19 bases between them. Germline lookup yields CDR1 SQVTM and CDR2 ANQGSEA. The CDR3 coding sequence is TGCAGCGTTGAAGTTCGCCTTATGTCGGGGAGCTCCTACGAGCAGTACTTC. This codes for CSVEVRLMSGSSYEQYF.

There are a few counts of this clone. This chain uses TRBV2 with TRBJ2-2; TRBD2 is a possible D gene (6 bases). The germline V gene has CDR1 SNHLY and CDR2 FYNNEI. Trimming shortened V by 1 base and J by 4 bases, and 10 bases separated the two germline ends. The CDR3 has 15 residues. CDR3 DNA: TGTGCCAGCAGTGAAGGGCTAGCGTTCACCGGGGAGCTGTTTTTT. Translation gives CASSEGLAFTGELFF.

This chain uses TRBV30 with TRBJ2-5; TRBD2 matches 8 bases. V shed 0 bases and J 2 bases; nucleotides not matched to a gene: 5. The CDR3 spans 15 residues. CDR1 is GTSNPN, CDR2 SVGIG, per germline (reference sequence). The CDR3 here is CAWSVTSGTQETQYF. The CDR3 nucleotides read TGTGCCTGGAGTGTAACTAGCGGAACTCAAGAGACCCAGTACTTC.

This clone has more than one count but fewer than ten. The rearrangement links TRBV10-3 to TRBJ2-5; 7 bases match TRBD2. The V segment lost 3 bases and the J segment 2 bases; nucleotides outside the gene matches: 6. CDR1 and CDR2 from the germline V gene are ENHRY and SYGVKD. This CDR3 has 15 amino acids. The CDR3 here is CAISDRLAVQETQYF. The CDR3 DNA follows: TGTGCCATCAGTGATCGCCTAGCGGTACAAGAGACCCAGTACTTC.

J is TRBJ2-2 and V is TRBV29-1, with D maybe TRBD2 (5 bases). Germline lookup yields CDR1 SQVTM and CDR2 ANQGSEA. The ends were cut back, 6 bases at V and 1 base at J, with 18 bases in the middle. The CDR3 loop spans 16 amino acids. The chain's CDR3 is CSVLPFRAGNTGELFF. The CDR3 DNA sequence: TGCAGCGTACTACCGTTTCGGGCGGGGAACACCGGGGAGCTGTTTTTT.